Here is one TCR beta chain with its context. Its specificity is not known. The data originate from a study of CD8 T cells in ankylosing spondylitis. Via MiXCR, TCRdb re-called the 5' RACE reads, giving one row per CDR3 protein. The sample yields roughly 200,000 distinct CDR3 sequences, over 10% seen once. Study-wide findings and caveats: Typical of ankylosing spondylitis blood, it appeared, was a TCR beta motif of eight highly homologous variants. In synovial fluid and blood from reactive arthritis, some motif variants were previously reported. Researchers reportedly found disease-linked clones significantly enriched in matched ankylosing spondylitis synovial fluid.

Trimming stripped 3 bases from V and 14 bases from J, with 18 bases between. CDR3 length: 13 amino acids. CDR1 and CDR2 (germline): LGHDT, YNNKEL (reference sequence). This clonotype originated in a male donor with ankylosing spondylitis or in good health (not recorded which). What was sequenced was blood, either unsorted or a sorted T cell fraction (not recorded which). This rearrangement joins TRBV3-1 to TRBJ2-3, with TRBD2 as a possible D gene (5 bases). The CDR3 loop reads CASSHELVPAPYF. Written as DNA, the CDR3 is TGTGCCAGCAGCCACGAACTAGTCCCTGCGCCGTATTTT.